This T cell receptor (beta chain) was recorded in a study of early T cells in non-severe SARS-CoV-2 infection. For the study at large: Bulk RNA from unsorted whole blood was sequenced; chains were unpaired.

Study-wide points: In VDJdb matching, anti-spike CD8 responses were favored while private and CD4 specificities went missing.

This clonotype was seen repeatedly, ten times or more. No antigen is known for it. The V and J ends lost 4 bases and 7 bases respectively, with 10 bases between them. CDR1 SGHVS and CDR2 FNYEAQ come from the germline V gene. CDR3 length: 13 amino acids. Individual cDNA molecules were tagged with unique molecular identifiers. Each CDR3 protein is one row after TCRdb ran MiXCR on the 5' RACE reads. The sample yields approximately 20,000 distinct CDR3 sequences, roughly 4.3% seen once. This sequence originates from an adult who was a healthcare worker with PCR-confirmed SARS-CoV-2 infection or an uninfected control (not recorded which). The sequenced material came from whole blood. This chain joins TRBV7-6 and TRBJ2-2; D is uncertain. As DNA, the CDR3 is TGTGCCAGCAGCTCCGTAGTCATCGGGGAGCTGTTTTTT. Translated, it gives CASSSVVIGELFF.